What follows is one TCR beta chain and its context. PCR amplification relied on 60 Vbeta primers (plus 13 Jbeta primers). TCRdb keeps only in-frame clones here, not all; method: immunoSEQ multiplex PCR. Among over 130,000 clones listed, 78% were seen once. These data are taken from a study of cytomegalovirus exposure and HLA in healthy donors. Germline CDR1 and CDR2: MNHNY and SVGAGI (reference sequence). V was clipped by 7 bases and J by 6 bases; unmatched bases: 8. This CDR3 contains 15 residues. The rearrangement uses TRBV6-6 and TRBJ2-2; 10 bases map to TRBD2. The sequenced material came from PBMCs. The receptor's source is a woman aged 40 to 49 in good health and CMV-seropositive. This CDR3 reads CASTVAGGIAGELFF. In DNA form, the CDR3 reads TGTGCCAGCACCGTAGCGGGAGGAATAGCCGGGGAGCTGTTTTTT.